The 23 T cell receptor beta chains below all came from one sample that was sequenced in a study of patients and donors after allogeneic stem cell transplantation. TCRdb passed the RT-PCR reads through MiXCR, listing each CDR3 protein once. Among some 880,000 distinct CDR3 sequences listed, more than 15% were seen once. Material: blood, either unsorted or a sorted T cell fraction (not recorded which). These TCRs come from a human donor who was either an allogeneic HSCT recipient or a stem cell or donor lymphocyte infusion donor (not recorded which). It is not recorded whose cells these are; they may come from a transplant donor.

This clonotype was recorded a few times. The gene calls are TRBV5-1 and TRBJ2-5; D ambiguous. V lost 0 bases, J lost 6 bases, and 3 bases lay in between. Germline CDR1 reads SGHRS; CDR2 reads YFSETQ. This CDR3 is 11 amino acids long. CDR3 residues: CASSLEQTQYF. As DNA, the CDR3 is TGCGCCAGCAGCTTGGAGCAGACCCAGTACTTC.

This clonotype showed up just a few times. The chain joins TRBV6-2 or TRBV6-3 to TRBJ2-1; the match to TRBD1 covers 8 bases. Germline CDR1 MNHEY, CDR2 SVGEGT. V lost 9 bases, J lost 5 bases, and 6 bases stayed unmatched. CDR3 length: 13 amino acids. In DNA form, the CDR3 reads TGTGCCAGTCTTTGGACAGGGAACAATGAGCAGTTCTTC. Protein sequence: CASLWTGNNEQFF.

This sequence joins TRBV2 and TRBJ1-5, with 8 bases lining up with TRBD1. V lost 8 bases and J lost 2; bases outside the gene matches: 8. Germline V CDR1 and CDR2: SNHLY, FYNNEI. The CDR3 loop spans 15 amino acids. CDR3 DNA: TGTGCCAGCCAATTCGAGACAGGGGGCAATCAGCCCCAGCATTTT. Its protein product is CASQFETGGNQPQHF.

The chain couples TRBV5-1 to TRBJ1-6; 10 positions agree with TRBD1. Unmatched junction bases numbered 8, after V lost 4 bases and J lost 7 bases. Germline V gene sequence: CDR1 SGHRS, CDR2 YFSETQ. This CDR3 region has 16 residues. The CDR3 is CASSTRQGARNSPLHF. CDR3 in DNA: TGCGCCAGCAGCACAAGACAGGGGGCAAGGAATTCACCCCTCCACTTT.

With respect to this clonotype: Given the absence of the conserved phenylalanine or tryptophan at the CDR3 end, a read error is likely. The DNA is omitted, as the CDR3 cannot be located on it reliably, and the CDR3 follows TCRdb's listing. The chain recombines TRBV21-1 with TRBJ1-1; TRBD1, the table's D call, lacks a check against the DNA. TRBV21-1 is marked as a pseudogene. Ends included, the CDR3 has 12 residues. CDR3 sequence: CASSPTGKAIES.

Only a few counts were recorded for this clonotype. The rearrangement uses TRBV2 and TRBJ1-1, with a possible D match to TRBD1 (6 bases). The CDR3 totals 14 residues. Germline CDR1 is SNHLY and CDR2 is FYNNEI. Deletions cut 5 bases from V and 3 bases from J, with 13 bases between. The CDR3 sequence: CASSPQGGHTEAFF. CDR3 bases: TGTGCCAGCAGTCCACAGGGAGGTCACACTGAAGCTTTCTTT. Full variable domain (outside the CDR3, taken from reference TRBV2 and TRBJ1-1): EPEVTQTPSHQVTQMGQEVILRCVPISNHLYFYWYRQILGQKVEFLVSFYNNEISEKSEIFDDQFSVERPDGSNFTLKIRSTKLEDSAMYFCASSPQGGHTEAFFGQGTRLTVV.

J is TRBJ1-6 and V is TRBV7-8, with 9 bases that match TRBD1. The CDR3 has 17 amino acids. Germline CDR1 is SGHVS and CDR2 is FQNEAQ. Trimming took 1 base from V and 7 from J; bases not matched to a gene: 8. CDR3 nucleotides: TGTGCCAGCAGCTTAGGGGGGCGGACAGGGGCCAATTCACCCCTCCACTTT. It codes for CASSLGGRTGANSPLHF.

This chain links TRBV7-9 with TRBJ2-7; 8 nucleotides match TRBD1. CDR3 length equals 14 residues. V shed 2 bases and J 6 bases; nucleotides not matched to a gene: 6. CDR1 and CDR2 (germline): SEHNR, FQNEAQ (reference sequence). The CDR3 is CASSLLGQGPEQYF. In DNA, the CDR3 is TGTGCCAGCAGCTTACTAGGACAGGGTCCCGAGCAGTACTTC.

This clonotype was counted only a few times. The rearrangement links TRBV12-3 or TRBV12-4 to TRBJ1-2; no clear D. The CDR3 length is 13 residues. V was cut by 6 bases and J by 4 bases, with 12 bases left in between. Here the CDR3 reads CASSFTQTYGYTF. DNA for the CDR3: TGTGCCAGCAGCTTCACACAGACCTATGGCTACACCTTC.

This chain connects TRBV5-1 to TRBJ2-7, with 9 bases aligning to TRBD1. V lost 7 bases, J lost 4 bases, and 12 bases stayed unmatched. The CDR3 loop spans 15 amino acids. The germline gives CDR1 SGHRS, CDR2 YFSETQ. The CDR3 bases are TGCGCCAGCGCTCAGACCGGGACAGGGTGGTACGAGCAGTACTTC. Its protein product is CASAQTGTGWYEQYF.

In this sample, this clonotype turned up a few times. Written as DNA, the CDR3 is TGCGCCAGCAGCCCCCGGGACAGACTTAATGAAAAACTGTTTTTT. Amino acids: CASSPRDRLNEKLFF. The gene calls are TRBV5-1 and TRBJ1-4; 7 bases match TRBD1. The V segment lost 4 bases and the J segment 4 bases; nucleotides outside the gene matches: 7. This CDR3 has 15 residues. Germline-derived CDR1 and CDR2 are SGHRS and YFSETQ.

V gene TRBV12-3 or TRBV12-4 combines with J gene TRBJ2-5; possibly TRBD1 or TRBD2 for D (7 bases each). This CDR3 comprises 16 residues. The V gene lost 6 bases and the J gene lost 3 bases, with 20 bases spanning the gap. CDR3 loop: CASRGGGLALKETQYF. DNA for the CDR3: TGTGCCAGCAGGGGAGGGGGCTTAGCCCTAAAAGAGACCCAGTACTTC.

The chain carries TRBV25-1 and TRBJ2-1; no definite D call. Trimming took off 9 bases at V and 10 bases at J, with 10 bases between the two ends. The CDR3 is 10 residues long. The germline CDR1 and CDR2 sequences are MGHDK and SYGVNS. The CDR3, as DNA: TGTGCCAGTGCTTCCATAGAGCAGTTCTTC. Its translation is CASASIEQFF.

V is TRBV7-3 and J is TRBJ2-3; weak D call: TRBD2 (7 bases). This CDR3 is built from 16 residues. Per germline, CDR1 SGHTA and CDR2 FQGTGA. V lost 5 bases and J lost 4, with 19 bases in between. The CDR3 DNA reads as TGTGCCAGCAGCCCTACCCTGGGGGGGGCTTCAGATACGCAGTATTTT. This translates into CASSPTLGGASDTQYF.

J is TRBJ2-2 and V is TRBV20-1; D remains ambiguous. Germline CDR1 is DFQATT and CDR2 is SNEGSKA (reference sequence). V dropped 2 bases and J dropped 5 bases, with 6 bases sitting between them. CDR3 length equals 12 residues. The CDR3 spells CSARWETGELFF. The CDR3 region has the DNA TGCAGTGCTAGATGGGAAACCGGGGAGCTGTTTTTT.

The chain has TRBV29-1 and TRBJ1-2; tentatively, D is TRBD1 (6 bases). CDR3 length: 12 amino acids. V was shortened by 4 bases and J by 7 bases, with 13 bases between the two germline ends. Germline V gene lookup returns CDR1 SQVTM and CDR2 ANQGSEA. The CDR3 spells CSVGPGDFGYTF. CDR3 in DNA: TGCAGCGTTGGCCCAGGGGATTTTGGCTACACCTTC. The whole variable domain, remainder taken from reference TRBV29-1 and TRBJ1-2, is SAVISQKPSRDICQRGTSLTIQCQVDSQVTMMFWYRQQPGQSLTLIATANQGSEATYESGFVIDKFPISRPNLTFSTLTVSNMSPEDSSIYLCSVGPGDFGYTFGSGTRLTVV.

This chain links TRBV5-6 with TRBJ2-7, with D perhaps matching TRBD1 (5 bases). The ends were cut back, 3 bases at V and 3 bases at J, with 22 bases in the middle. The V gene's germline CDR1 is SGHDT and CDR2 YYEEEE. This CDR3 has 17 amino acids. CDR3 loop: CASSSPFTRSRGYEQYF. CDR3 DNA: TGTGCCAGCAGCTCTCCTTTTACACGGTCAAGGGGCTACGAGCAGTACTTC.

This clonotype was detected only a few times. The V and J genes are TRBV20-1 and TRBJ2-6; no clear D gene. V gave up 6 bases and J gave up 1 base, with 10 bases separating them. This CDR3 region has 14 residues. Germline V gene lookup returns CDR1 DFQATT and CDR2 SNEGSKA (reference sequence). For the CDR3, the DNA is TGCAGTGCAAGAAGTGCGTCTGGGGCCAACGTCCTGACTTTC. Translating gives CSARSASGANVLTF.

Regarding this clonotype: A much larger clone lies a single base off, so this may be a read error. DNA of the CDR3: TGTGCCAGCATTTTAAGGCGGTCAGGGCCAAACACCGGGGAGCTGTTTTTT. It is translated as CASILRRSGPNTGELFF. The J gene is TRBJ2-2, the V gene TRBV12-3 or TRBV12-4; a possible D gene is TRBD1 (5 bases). The CDR3 has 17 residues.

This clonotype was recorded a few times. An end of the junction does not agree with germline; a read error may underlie this. The V gene is TRBV5-6, the J gene TRBJ2-2; possible D gene TRBD2, 5 bases. The CDR3 is 13 amino acids. The V gene's germline CDR1 is SGHDT and CDR2 YYEEEE. CDR3 DNA: TGTGCCAGCAGCTTCACGCTCACCGGGAAGCTGTTTTTT. It yields the protein CASSFTLTGKLFF.

This clonotype was picked up many times. The V call is TRBV7-2, the J call TRBJ1-1; D gene ambiguous. CDR3 size: 13 residues. CDR1 and CDR2 (germline): SGHTA, FQGNSA. Trimming cost V 2 bases and J 10 bases, with 14 bases left between them. This chain's CDR3 is CASSLNERIGAFF. The CDR3 DNA is TGTGCCAGCAGCTTAAATGAACGTATCGGAGCTTTCTTT.

The J gene is TRBJ1-4, the V gene TRBV4-3, with no clear D. The V gene's germline CDR1 is LGHNA and CDR2 YSLEER. Deletions cut 0 bases from V and 0 bases from J, with 14 bases between. The CDR3 is 18 amino acids. This chain's CDR3 is CASSQDPPVYSTNEKLFF. The CDR3, as DNA: TGCGCCAGCAGCCAAGATCCCCCAGTTTACTCAACTAATGAAAAACTGTTTTTT.

This clonotype has only a few counts. J is TRBJ2-1 and V is TRBV29-1, with 10 positions matching TRBD2. The CDR3 extends over 14 amino acids. The V and J ends lost 2 bases and 2 bases, in that order; junction bases with no gene match: 0. Germline-derived CDR1 and CDR2 are SQVTM and ANQGSEA. The CDR3 DNA sequence: TGCAGCGTTGAACTAGCGGGAGCCTACAATGAGCAGTTCTTC. Its protein is CSVELAGAYNEQFF.